This T cell receptor (beta chain) is from a study of T cells in localized non-small cell lung cancer. Broader study findings: The greatest T cell clonality was found in uninvolved adjacent lung (higher than in tumor).

With respect to this clone: Its antigen is unknown.

The CDR3 is 13 residues long. Trimming left V 3 bases short and J 6 bases short, with 9 bases between. Germline lookup yields CDR1 MNHEY and CDR2 SMNVEV (reference sequence). Sequencing was performed with immunoSEQ multiplex PCR; in TCRdb, only in-frame clones are kept and a portion is missing. The sample has about 15,000 clones, 70% to 90% seen once. The TCR originated in a male donor at least 60 years old with stage II lung adenocarcinoma. This sequence joins TRBV27 and TRBJ2-1; no firm D call. Sequenced material: peripheral blood mononuclear cells, taken before any cancer treatment. In nucleotides, the CDR3 is TGTGCCAGCAGTTTCAGAGATGTCAATGAGCAGTTCTTC. It codes for CASSFRDVNEQFF.